Sequencing of this TCR beta chain was carried out in a study of blood T cell repertoires in COVID-19. For the study at large: The United States, Italy and Spain were the sources of the acute and convalescent COVID-19 samples.

Germline V lookup: CDR1 LNHDA, CDR2 SQIVND (reference sequence). V lost 6 bases to trimming and J lost 0 bases, with 15 bases between them. The CDR3 spans 17 residues. Original processing notes: Reference gene primer amplification gave estimated nucleated cell counts. Measured with immunoSEQ multiplex PCR; TCRdb has only the in-frame clones, and not every one. V and J calls and clone size are given by that table; D and trimming were obtained from the DNA. The table records about 69,000 clones, over 70% of them present only once. The specimen was peripheral blood. The V call is TRBV19, the J call TRBJ1-6; D unresolved. The sequence was obtained from a man aged 55-75 years with acute or convalescent COVID-19. This CDR3 reads CASSLGAFSSYNSPLHF. The CDR3 region has the DNA TGTGCCAGTAGCCTAGGAGCCTTTAGCTCCTATAATTCACCCCTCCACTTT.